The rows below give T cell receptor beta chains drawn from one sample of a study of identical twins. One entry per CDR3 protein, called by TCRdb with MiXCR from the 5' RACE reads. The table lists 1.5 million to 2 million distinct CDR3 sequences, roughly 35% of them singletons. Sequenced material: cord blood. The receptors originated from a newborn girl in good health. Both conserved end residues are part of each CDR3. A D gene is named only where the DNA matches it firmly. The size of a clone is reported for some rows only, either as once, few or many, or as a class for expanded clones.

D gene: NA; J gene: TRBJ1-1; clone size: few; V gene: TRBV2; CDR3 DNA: TGTGCCAGCAGTTCCGACAGTGAAGCTTTCTTT; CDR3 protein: CASSSDSEAFF
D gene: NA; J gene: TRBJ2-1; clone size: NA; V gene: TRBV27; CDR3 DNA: TGTGCCAGCGAAGCCCTTGGTGAGCAGTTCTTC; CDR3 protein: CASEALGEQFF
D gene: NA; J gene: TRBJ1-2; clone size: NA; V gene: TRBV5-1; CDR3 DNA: TGCGCCAGCAGCCTTACAGGGATTGGGCCATACGGCTACACCTTC; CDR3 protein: CASSLTGIGPYGYTF
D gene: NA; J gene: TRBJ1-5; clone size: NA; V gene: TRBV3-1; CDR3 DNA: TGTGCCAGCAGCCAAAATAGCGGTAGCAATCAGCCCCAGCATTTT; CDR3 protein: CASSQNSGSNQPQHF
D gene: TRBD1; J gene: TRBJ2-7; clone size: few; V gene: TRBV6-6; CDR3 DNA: TGTGCCAGCAGTAGAACCGGGACAGCCTACGAGCAGTACTTC; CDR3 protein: CASSRTGTAYEQYF
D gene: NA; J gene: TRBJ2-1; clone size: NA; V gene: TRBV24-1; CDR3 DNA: TGTGCCACCAGTGAGCAGAAAGGAAGCTCCTACAATGAGCAGTTCTTC; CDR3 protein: CATSEQKGSSYNEQFF
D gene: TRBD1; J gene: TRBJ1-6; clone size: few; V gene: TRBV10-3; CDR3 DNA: TGTGCCATCAGAGTTGGGACAGGGACATCTTCACCCCTCCACTTT; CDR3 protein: CAIRVGTGTSSPLHF
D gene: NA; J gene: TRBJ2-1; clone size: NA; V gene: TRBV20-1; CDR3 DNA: TGCAGTGCTAGAGATTATCTTGTTTCCTACAACGAGCAGTTCTTC; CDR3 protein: CSARDYLVSYNEQFF
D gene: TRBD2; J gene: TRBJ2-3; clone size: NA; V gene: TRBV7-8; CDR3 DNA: TGTGCCAGCAGCACTAGAGCACGGGAGGGCCACGATACGCAGTATTTT; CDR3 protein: CASSTRAREGHDTQYF
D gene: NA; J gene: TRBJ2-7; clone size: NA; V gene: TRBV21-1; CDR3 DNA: TGTGCCAGCAGCTTGGGACTAGATGGTTCCGATGAGCAGTACTTC; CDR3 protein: CASSLGLDGSDEQYF
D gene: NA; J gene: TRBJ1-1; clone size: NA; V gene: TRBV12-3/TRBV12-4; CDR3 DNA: TGTGCCAGCAGAGAACAGGTCAACACTGAAGCTTTCTTT; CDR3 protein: CASREQVNTEAFF
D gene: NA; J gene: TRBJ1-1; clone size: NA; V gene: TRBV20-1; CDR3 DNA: TGCAGTGAGGGGGGGGGCCCTGAAGCTTTCTTT; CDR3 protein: CSEGGGPEAFF
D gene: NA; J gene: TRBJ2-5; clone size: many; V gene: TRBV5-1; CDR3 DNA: TGCGCCAGCAGCTTGGCGACAGGCCAAGAGACCCAGTACTTC; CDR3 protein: CASSLATGQETQYF
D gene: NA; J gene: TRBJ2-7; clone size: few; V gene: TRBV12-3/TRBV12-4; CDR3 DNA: TGTGCCAGCAGTTCTTACGTGCTCTACAGGGAGAGCTACGAGCAGTACTTC; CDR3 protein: CASSSYVLYRESYEQYF
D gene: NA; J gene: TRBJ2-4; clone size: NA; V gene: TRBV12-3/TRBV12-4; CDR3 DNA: TGTGCCAGCAGTTTAGGCGATTCCTACGGGCAGTACTTC; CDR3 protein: CASSLGDSYGQYF
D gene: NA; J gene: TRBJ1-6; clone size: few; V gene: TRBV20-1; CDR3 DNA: TGCAGTGCTGGAACAAGGAATTCACCCCTCCACTTT; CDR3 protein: CSAGTRNSPLHF
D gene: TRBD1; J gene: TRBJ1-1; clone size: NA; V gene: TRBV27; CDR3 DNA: TGTGCCAGCAGTTTAAAGGCACCAGGGGGAAGAATTGAAGCTTTCTTT; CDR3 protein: CASSLKAPGGRIEAFF
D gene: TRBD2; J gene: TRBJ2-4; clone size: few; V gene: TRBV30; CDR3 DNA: TGTGCCTGGAGCGGGGGGGCGCCCAAAAACATTCAGTACTTC; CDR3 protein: CAWSGGAPKNIQYF
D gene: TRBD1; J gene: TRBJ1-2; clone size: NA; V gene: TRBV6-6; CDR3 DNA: TGTGCCAGCACCACCTCAGGGGGGGGTGGCTACACCTTC; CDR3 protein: CASTTSGGGGYTF
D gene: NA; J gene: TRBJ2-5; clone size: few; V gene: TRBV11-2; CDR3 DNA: TGTGCCAGCAGCTTAGTGGCTAGATCCACTCAAGAGACCCAGTACTTC; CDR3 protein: CASSLVARSTQETQYF
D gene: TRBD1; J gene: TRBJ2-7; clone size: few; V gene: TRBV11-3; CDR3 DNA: TGTGCCAGCAGCTTAGTAGGGACAGGGTTGAACGAGCAGTACTTC; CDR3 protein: CASSLVGTGLNEQYF
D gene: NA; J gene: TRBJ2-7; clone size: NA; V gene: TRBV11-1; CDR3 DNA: TGTGCCAGCAGCTTATCTCAAAACTACGAGCAGTACTTC; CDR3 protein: CASSLSQNYEQYF
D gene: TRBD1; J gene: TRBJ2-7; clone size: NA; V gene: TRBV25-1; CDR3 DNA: TGTGCCAGCAGTGACGACAGGGCGGGTGACGAGCAGTACTTC; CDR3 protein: CASSDDRAGDEQYF
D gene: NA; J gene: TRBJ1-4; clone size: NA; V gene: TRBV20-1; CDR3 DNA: TGCAGTGCTAGCGGAACTAATGAAAAACTGTTTTTT; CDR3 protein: CSASGTNEKLFF
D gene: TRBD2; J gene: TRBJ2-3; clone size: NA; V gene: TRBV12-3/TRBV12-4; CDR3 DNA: TGTGCCAGCAGTTTGAGCGGCGGGAGGAGAACAGATACGCAGTATTTT; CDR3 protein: CASSLSGGRRTDTQYF
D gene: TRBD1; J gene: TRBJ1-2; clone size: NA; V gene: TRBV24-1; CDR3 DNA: TGTGCCACCAGTTGGGGACAGGGGAATAACTATGGCTACACCTTC; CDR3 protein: CATSWGQGNNYGYTF
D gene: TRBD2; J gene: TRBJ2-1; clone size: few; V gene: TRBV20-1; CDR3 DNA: TGCAGTGCTAGAGATCGAGGACTAGCGTCCTACAATGAGCAGTTCTTC; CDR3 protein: CSARDRGLASYNEQFF
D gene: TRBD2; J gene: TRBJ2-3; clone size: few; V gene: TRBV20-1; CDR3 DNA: TGCAGTGTTAAGAGTAGCGGGAGCACAGATACGCAGTATTTT; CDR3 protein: CSVKSSGSTDTQYF
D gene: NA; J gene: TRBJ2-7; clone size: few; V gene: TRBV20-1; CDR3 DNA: TGCAGTGCTAGAGATGGCAGACTAGGCATCGAGCAGTACTTC; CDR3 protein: CSARDGRLGIEQYF
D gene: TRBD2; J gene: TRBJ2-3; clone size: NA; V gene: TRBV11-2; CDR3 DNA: TGTGCCAGCGCAAAGGGACTAAAGTCAGATACGCAGTATTTT; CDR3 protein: CASAKGLKSDTQYF
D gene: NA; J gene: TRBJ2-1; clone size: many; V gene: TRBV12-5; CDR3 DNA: TGTGCTAGTGGCCTGGATGGGTGGAATGAGCAGTTCTTC; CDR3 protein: CASGLDGWNEQFF
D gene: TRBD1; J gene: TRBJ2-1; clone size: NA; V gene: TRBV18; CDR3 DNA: TGTGCCAGCTCAAGCCGGACAGGGCCCTACAATGAGCAGTTCTTC; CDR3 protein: CASSSRTGPYNEQFF
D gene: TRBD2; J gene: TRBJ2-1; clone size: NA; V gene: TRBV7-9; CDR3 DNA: TGTGCCAGCAGCGCTCCGGGACTAGTCGTCGGCAATGAGCAGTTCTTC; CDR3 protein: CASSAPGLVVGNEQFF
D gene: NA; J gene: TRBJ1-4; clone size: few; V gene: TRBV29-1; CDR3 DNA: TGCAGCGTTGGGGGGGAGGGGAATGAAAAACTGTTTTTT; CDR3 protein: CSVGGEGNEKLFF
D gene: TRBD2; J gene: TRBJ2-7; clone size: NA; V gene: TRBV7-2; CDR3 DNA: TGTGCCAGCAGCTTAGCGAGCGGGGGGGCCCACGAGCAGTACTTC; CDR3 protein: CASSLASGGAHEQYF
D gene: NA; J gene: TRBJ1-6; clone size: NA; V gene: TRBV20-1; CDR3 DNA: TGCAGTGCTAGTCGTCAGGGAGATTCACCTCTCCACTTT; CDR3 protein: CSASRQGDSPLHF
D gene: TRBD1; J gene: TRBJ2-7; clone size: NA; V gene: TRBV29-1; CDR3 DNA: TGCAGCGTTGGTGGGGCCCAGGGGGACAATGAGCAGTACTTC; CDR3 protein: CSVGGAQGDNEQYF
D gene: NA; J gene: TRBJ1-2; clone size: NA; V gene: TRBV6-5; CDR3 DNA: TGTGCCAGCAGAACGGACAGAGTCAATGGCTACACCTTC; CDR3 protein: CASRTDRVNGYTF
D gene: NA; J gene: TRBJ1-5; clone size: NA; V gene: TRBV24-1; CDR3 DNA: TGTGCCACCAGTGATTTTCAGGGCTCCAATCAGCCCCAGCATTTT; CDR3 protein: CATSDFQGSNQPQHF
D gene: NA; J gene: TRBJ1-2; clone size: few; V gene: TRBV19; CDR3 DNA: TGTGCTAGGAGTCACGGCTACACCTTC; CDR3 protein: CARSHGYTF
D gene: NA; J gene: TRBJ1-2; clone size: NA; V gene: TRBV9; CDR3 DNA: TGTACCAGCAGCGCCTACAGGGACTCTAACTATGGCTACACCTTC; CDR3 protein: CTSSAYRDSNYGYTF
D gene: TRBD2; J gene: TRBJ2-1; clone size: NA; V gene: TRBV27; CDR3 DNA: TGTGCCAGCAGTTTAGGACTAGCGGTCTACGAGCAGTTCTTC; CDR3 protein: CASSLGLAVYEQFF
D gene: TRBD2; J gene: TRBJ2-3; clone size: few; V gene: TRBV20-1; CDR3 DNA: TGCAGTGCTAGAGATCAAGGCGGGAGGGCAGATACGCAGTATTTT; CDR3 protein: CSARDQGGRADTQYF
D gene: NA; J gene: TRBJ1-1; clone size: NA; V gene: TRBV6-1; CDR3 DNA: TGTGCCAGCACCCCCGGGGGGCGGAACACTGAAGCTTTCTTT; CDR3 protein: CASTPGGRNTEAFF
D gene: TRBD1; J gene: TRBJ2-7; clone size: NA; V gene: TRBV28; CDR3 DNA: TGTGCCAGCCGAGGACAGGGGGCTTCGTACGAGCAGTACTTC; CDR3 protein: CASRGQGASYEQYF